There are many counts of the clone carrying this T cell receptor (beta chain). The target antigen is unknown. Only newly diagnosed hyperthyroidism patients aged 18 to 65, with under 2 months' duration, were enrolled. In this cohort, patients with other autoimmune diseases, uncontrolled infections, pregnancy or lactation were excluded. The sample originates from a study of Graves' ophthalmopathy and Graves' hyperthyroidism. Across the study: The authors collected peripheral blood at initial diagnosis, before any treatment. Study-level findings and limits: Built on 13 signatures, a model told ophthalmopathy apart from stable hyperthyroidism with 87.88% sensitivity and around 80% specificity.

CDR3 length equals 18 residues. V lost 2 bases and J lost 1, with 20 bases in between. The V gene's germline CDR1 is SGHVS and CDR2 FQNEAQ. TCR beta CDR3 regions were amplified from RNA transcripts. RT-PCR was first run with HTBI primers, then multiplex PCR in a second round. TCRdb redid the calling of the multiplex PCR reads with MiXCR, one entry per CDR3 protein. The data contain just over 600,000 distinct CDR3 sequences, roughly 20% of them singletons. This clonotype was sampled from a young woman with stable Graves' hyperthyroidism. Some clones in this sample may be carry-over from other donors' samples. Sequenced input: peripheral blood. The chain is built from TRBV7-8 and TRBJ1-1; D not certain. CDR3 in amino acids: CASSLIMAEPRQNTEAFF. The CDR3 coding sequence is TGTGCCAGCAGCTTAATAATGGCAGAACCGAGACAGAACACTGAAGCTTTCTTT.